Presented here are 26 T cell receptor beta chains from one specimen sequenced in a study of blood T cell repertoires in COVID-19. The method was immunoSEQ multiplex PCR; TCRdb's version includes in-frame clones alone and lacks a portion of them. The table shows 180,000 or so clones, with over 65% occurring only once. Specimen: peripheral blood. These receptors were obtained from a person aged 70 to 85 with COVID-19, enrolled during active disease.

J is TRBJ2-5 and V is TRBV18; D gene unclear. The CDR3 spans 12 residues. V was cut by 3 bases and J by 4 bases, with 6 bases left in between. Germline assignment: CDR1 KGHSH and CDR2 LQKENI. The CDR3 is CASSPDTETQYF. CDR3 nucleotides: TGTGCCAGCTCACCCGACACAGAGACCCAGTACTTC.

This sequence joins TRBV6-5 and TRBJ2-1, with 8 bases matching TRBD2. Trimming removed 5 bases from V and 6 bases from J; junction bases left unmatched: 9. CDR1 and CDR2 from the germline V gene are MNHEY and SVGAGI. CDR3 length equals 15 residues. CDR3 DNA: TGTGCCAGCAGTACCCCCGGACTAGCATCCAATGAGCAGTTCTTC. This encodes CASSTPGLASNEQFF.

The chain employs TRBV6-6 and TRBJ2-7; D is unresolved. V lost 4 bases, J lost 4 bases, and 11 bases lay in between. CDR3 length equals 13 residues. The germline CDR1 and CDR2 sequences are MNHNY and SVGAGI (reference sequence). CDR3 in amino acids: CASSFLYTYEQYF. The DNA for the CDR3 is TGTGCCAGCAGTTTTCTTTACACGTACGAGCAGTACTTC.

The V call is TRBV27, the J call TRBJ2-5; 9 bases are shared with TRBD2. This CDR3 is built from 17 residues. Losses at the gene ends were 5 bases for V and 3 bases for J; bases not matched to a gene: 13. Germline V lookup: CDR1 MNHEY, CDR2 SMNVEV (reference sequence). CDR3 sequence: CASSHFKSVAGEETQYF. Here the CDR3 DNA reads TGTGCCAGCAGTCACTTTAAGTCGGTAGCGGGGGAAGAGACCCAGTACTTC.

This sequence joins TRBV28 and TRBJ1-2; D possibly corresponds to TRBD1 (6 bases). This CDR3 region has 15 residues. Trimming took off 2 bases at V and 4 bases at J, with 14 bases between the two ends. In germline, CDR1 is MDHEN, CDR2 SYDVKM. The CDR3 reads CASSLGGGVRYGYTF. DNA of the CDR3: TGTGCCAGCAGTTTAGGGGGCGGCGTTCGCTATGGCTACACCTTC.

The CDR3 loop reads CASRDLANGYTF. The CDR3 region has the DNA TGTGCCAGTAGGGACTTAGCGAATGGCTACACCTTC. The V gene is TRBV6-5, the J gene TRBJ1-2; TRBD1 is a possible D gene (5 bases). The CDR3 is 12 residues long. Germline lookup yields CDR1 MNHEY and CDR2 SVGAGI. V gave up 9 bases and J gave up 6 bases, with 14 bases separating them.

The CDR3 reads CASSLGTRPNSPLHF. DNA of the CDR3: TGCGCCAGCAGCTTGGGGACTAGACCTAATTCACCCCTCCACTTT. The J gene is TRBJ1-6, the V gene TRBV5-1, with unresolved D. CDR3 length: 15 amino acids. Trimming removed 0 bases from V and 6 bases from J, with 10 bases in between. The germline V gene has CDR1 SGHRS and CDR2 YFSETQ.

The sample holds one count of this clone. The rearrangement uses TRBV12-5 and TRBJ2-2; no clear D gene. CDR1 LGHNT and CDR2 FRNRAP come from the germline V gene. Deletions cut 1 base from V and 6 bases from J, with 6 bases between. CDR3 length equals 13 residues. The CDR3 DNA reads TGTGCTAGTGGTTTGGACCAGGCCGGGGAGCTGTTTTTT. Its translation is CASGLDQAGELFF.

The chain links TRBV30 to TRBJ2-3; 7 bases are shared with TRBD1. J lost 4 bases, V lost 1 base, and 11 bases had no gene match. The CDR3 totals 16 residues. CDR1 and CDR2 from the germline V gene are GTSNPN and SVGIG (reference sequence). Here the CDR3 reads CAWSGYGAGGSDTQYF. The CDR3 DNA reads TGTGCCTGGAGTGGATATGGTGCAGGGGGTTCAGATACGCAGTATTTT.

The chain joins TRBV27 to TRBJ2-7; 7 nucleotides align to TRBD1. V was clipped by 7 bases and J by 4 bases; unmatched bases: 10. The V gene's germline CDR1 is MNHEY and CDR2 SMNVEV (reference sequence). The length of the CDR3 is 14 residues. The CDR3 protein is CASTTTTGKYEQYF. For the CDR3, the DNA is TGTGCCAGCACAACGACGACAGGGAAATACGAGCAGTACTTC.

The chain joins TRBV7-3 to TRBJ2-3; the D gene is possibly TRBD2 (6 bases). Trimming shortened V by 5 bases and J by 0 bases, and 18 bases separated the two germline ends. Germline CDR1 is SGHTA and CDR2 is FQGTGA. This CDR3 spans 17 amino acids. CDR3 in DNA: TGTGCCAGCAGCCTACAGTCGGGACTGGGGAGCACAGATACGCAGTATTTT. It codes for CASSLQSGLGSTDTQYF.

The rearrangement uses TRBV24-1 and TRBJ2-5; 10 nucleotides align to TRBD2. The CDR3 sequence is 15 residues long. After removal of 6 bases from V and 5 bases from J, the junction contained 8 bases not matched to a gene. CDR1 and CDR2 from the germline V gene are KGHDR and SFDVKD. CDR3 sequence: CATSSSGRAGETQYF. Written as DNA, the CDR3 is TGTGCCACCAGTTCCAGCGGGAGGGCCGGGGAGACCCAGTACTTC.

CDR3 region: CATSRDHGGAAAHHF. In nucleotides, the CDR3 is TGTGCCACCAGCAGAGATCACGGAGGGGCCGCCGCTCACCATTTT. The gene calls are TRBV15 and TRBJ1-5; D perhaps matches TRBD1 (5 bases). The germline V and J ends were trimmed by 0 bases and 16 bases, with 22 bases remaining between them. The CDR3 loop spans 15 amino acids. Germline CDR1 reads LNHNV; CDR2 reads YYDKDF (reference sequence).

The chain couples TRBV6-4 to TRBJ2-3, with unresolved D. Germline CDR1 reads MRHNA; CDR2 reads SNTAGT. The CDR3 covers 12 residues. V lost 7 bases to trimming and J lost 1 base, with 6 bases between them. DNA for the CDR3: TGTGCCAGCAACCTAGGCACAGATACGCAGTATTTT. Translating it yields CASNLGTDTQYF.

This chain joins TRBV28 and TRBJ1-2; the D is unclear. Germline V CDR1 and CDR2: MDHEN, SYDVKM. This CDR3 region has 13 residues. V lost 7 bases to trimming and J lost 4 bases, with 13 bases between them. The CDR3 nucleotides are TGTGCCAGCAAACCCGGCGGGATCTATGGCTACACCTTC. Translated: CASKPGGIYGYTF.

The genes are TRBV6-1 and TRBJ2-1; possible D gene TRBD1, 6 bases. Per germline, CDR1 MNHNS and CDR2 SASEGT. The CDR3 covers 16 residues. Trimming shortened V by 2 bases and J by 3 bases, and 14 bases separated the two germline ends. In DNA form, the CDR3 reads TGTGCCAGCAGTGAATCGCTGACAGGAATCTACAATGAGCAGTTCTTC. This encodes CASSESLTGIYNEQFF.

This clone was observed once. The chain uses TRBV7-2 and TRBJ1-2; 7 bases align to TRBD1. In germline, CDR1 is SGHTA, CDR2 FQGNSA. Trimming cost V 6 bases and J 5 bases; bases outside gene matches: 0. The CDR3 is made up of 11 amino acids. CDR3 in DNA: TGTGCCAGCAGACAGGGGTATGGCTACACCTTC. Residues: CASRQGYGYTF. Based on the CDR3 plus reference TRBV7-2 and TRBJ1-2, the full variable domain is GAGVSQSPSNKVTEKGKDVELRCDPISGHTALYWYRQSLGQGLEFLIYFQGNSAPDKSGLPSDRFSAERTGGSVSTLTIQRTQQEDSAVYLCASRQGYGYTFGSGTRLTVV.

The chain joins TRBV7-2 to TRBJ2-7, with 12 nucleotides matching TRBD2. The V and J ends lost 3 bases and 1 base, in that order; junction bases with no gene match: 1. The CDR3 extends over 15 amino acids. Germline CDR1 and CDR2: SGHTA and FQGNSA. The CDR3 nucleotides are TGTGCCAGCAGCTTCGGACTAGCGGGATCCTACGAGCAGTACTTC. Protein sequence: CASSFGLAGSYEQYF.

This clone was seen more than once but under ten times. The chain joins TRBV16 to TRBJ2-7; D possibly corresponds to TRBD1 (6 bases). V lost 5 bases to trimming and J lost 2 bases, with 22 bases between them. Per germline, CDR1 KGHSY and CDR2 FQNENV. The length of the CDR3 is 17 residues. The DNA for the CDR3 is TGTGCCAGCAGCGTCCAGGTAGGGGGAGAGGGGGCCTACGAGCAGTACTTC. It yields the protein CASSVQVGGEGAYEQYF.

The chain joins TRBV9 to TRBJ2-1, with no clear D. Trimming removed 4 bases from V and 5 bases from J, with 10 bases in between. Germline V gene sequence: CDR1 SGDLS, CDR2 YYNGEE. CDR3 length equals 13 residues. CDR3 nucleotides: TGTGCCAGCAGCTTTCAGGTTAACAATGAGCAGTTCTTC. This translates into CASSFQVNNEQFF.

The chain employs TRBV7-2 and TRBJ2-2, with TRBD1 identical over 10 bases. J gave up 3 bases and V 4 bases, and 5 bases lay outside the gene matches. This CDR3 has 16 amino acids. CDR1 and CDR2 (germline): SGHTA, FQGNSA. CDR3 in amino acids: CASSSRQGADTGELFF. DNA for the CDR3: TGTGCCAGCAGCTCCCGACAGGGGGCGGACACCGGGGAGCTGTTTTTT.

The chain is built from TRBV4-3 and TRBJ1-5, with 7 bases lining up with TRBD1. The CDR3 extends over 14 amino acids. The junction had 6 bases not matched to a gene; V was cut back by 4 bases and J by 6 bases. Germline lookup yields CDR1 LGHNA and CDR2 YSLEER. The CDR3, as DNA: TGCGCCAGCAGCCCGACAGGGTGGGCTCAGCCCCAGCATTTT. It codes for CASSPTGWAQPQHF.

This rearrangement joins TRBV7-3 to TRBJ2-1; TRBD2 matches 12 bases. Germline-derived CDR1 and CDR2 are SGHTA and FQGTGA. Trimming took 3 bases from V and 7 from J; bases not matched to a gene: 7. This CDR3 is built from 16 residues. This CDR3 is CASSFTLAGGRNEQFF. The CDR3 bases are TGTGCCAGCAGCTTCACGCTAGCGGGGGGGCGTAATGAGCAGTTCTTC.

This clone has only one observation. This chain connects TRBV7-2 to TRBJ2-5; 8 bases are shared with TRBD1. Germline V gene sequence: CDR1 SGHTA, CDR2 FQGNSA. This CDR3 has 15 amino acids. V trimming: 1 base; J trimming: 5 bases; junction bases outside the gene matches: 6. This CDR3 reads CASSLGPGGRETQYF. DNA of the CDR3: TGTGCCAGCAGCTTAGGCCCAGGGGGCAGGGAGACCCAGTACTTC.

V and J are TRBV19 and TRBJ2-3; TRBD2 might be the D (8 bases). V gave up 10 bases and J gave up 2 bases, with 19 bases separating them. CDR1 is LNHDA, CDR2 SQIVND, per germline (reference sequence). The CDR3 is 15 residues long. The chain's CDR3 is CATLGTAGDTDTQYF. In nucleotides, the CDR3 is TGTGCCACCCTGGGGACAGCGGGGGACACAGATACGCAGTATTTT.

The rearrangement uses TRBV6-2 or TRBV6-3 and TRBJ2-7; D not certain. Trimming stripped 4 bases from V and 6 bases from J, with 7 bases between. The length of the CDR3 is 11 residues. CDR1 and CDR2 (germline): MNHEY, SVGEGT. This CDR3 reads CASSFGGEQYF. The CDR3 DNA reads TGTGCCAGCAGTTTTGGCGGCGAGCAGTACTTC.